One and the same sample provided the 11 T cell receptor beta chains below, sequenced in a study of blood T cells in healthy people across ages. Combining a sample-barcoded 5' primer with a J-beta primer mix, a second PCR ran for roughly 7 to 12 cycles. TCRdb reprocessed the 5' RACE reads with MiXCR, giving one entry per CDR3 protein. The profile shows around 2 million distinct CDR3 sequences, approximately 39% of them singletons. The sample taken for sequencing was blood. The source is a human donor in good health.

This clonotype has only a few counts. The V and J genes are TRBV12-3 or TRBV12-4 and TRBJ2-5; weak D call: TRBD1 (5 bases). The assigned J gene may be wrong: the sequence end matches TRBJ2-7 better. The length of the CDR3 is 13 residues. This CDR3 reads CASSVTLQGEQYF. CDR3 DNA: TGTGCCAGCAGTGTAACCTTGCAGGGCGAGCAGTACTTC.

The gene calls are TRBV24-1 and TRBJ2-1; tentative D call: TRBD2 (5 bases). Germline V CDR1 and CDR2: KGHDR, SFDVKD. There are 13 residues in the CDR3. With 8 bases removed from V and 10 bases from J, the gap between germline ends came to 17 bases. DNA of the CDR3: TGTGCCACCATGCGGAGGACTGCCGAGGAGCAGTTCTTC. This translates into CATMRRTAEEQFF.

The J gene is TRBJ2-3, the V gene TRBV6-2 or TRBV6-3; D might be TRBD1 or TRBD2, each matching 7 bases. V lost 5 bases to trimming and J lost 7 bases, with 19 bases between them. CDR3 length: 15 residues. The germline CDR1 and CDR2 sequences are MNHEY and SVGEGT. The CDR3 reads CASSPRGGPRYTQYF. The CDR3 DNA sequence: TGTGCCAGCAGTCCCAGGGGGGGCCCTAGGTATACGCAGTATTTT.

CDR3 DNA: TGTGCCAGCAGTGAGTTGGAGGAATCGGATACGCAGTATTTT. This gives the protein CASSELEESDTQYF. The chain links TRBV25-1 to TRBJ2-3; possible D gene TRBD2, 5 bases. The V and J ends lost 3 bases and 6 bases respectively, with 13 bases between them. This CDR3 spans 14 amino acids. Germline CDR1 reads MGHDK; CDR2 reads SYGVNS.

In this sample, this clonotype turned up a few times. CDR3 region: CASAPPGDTYGYTF. DNA of the CDR3: TGTGCCAGCGCCCCTCCTGGGGATACCTATGGCTACACCTTC. The chain links TRBV4-2 to TRBJ1-2; D ambiguous. The germline CDR1 and CDR2 sequences are LGHNA and YNFKEQ. The CDR3 loop spans 14 amino acids. The V end was cut by 8 bases, the J end by 4 bases, with 17 bases between.

The CDR3 bases are TGTGCCAGCAGCCTCACCCCGGGGGCATACTCCTACAATGAGCAGTTCTTC. Translation gives CASSLTPGAYSYNEQFF. The rearrangement joins TRBV3-1 to TRBJ2-1, with D perhaps TRBD1 or TRBD2 (6 bases each). The CDR3 is made up of 17 amino acids. Germline values: CDR1 LGHDT, CDR2 YNNKEL (reference sequence). V lost 4 bases and J 0 bases, leaving 16 bases between the germline ends.

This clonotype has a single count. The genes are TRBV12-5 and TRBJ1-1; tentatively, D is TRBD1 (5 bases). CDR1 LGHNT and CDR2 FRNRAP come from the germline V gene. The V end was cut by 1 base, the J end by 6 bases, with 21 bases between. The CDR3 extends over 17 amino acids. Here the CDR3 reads CASGLAPTAAGAAEAFF. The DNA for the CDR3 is TGTGCTAGTGGTTTGGCCCCTACGGCAGCCGGGGCGGCTGAAGCTTTCTTT. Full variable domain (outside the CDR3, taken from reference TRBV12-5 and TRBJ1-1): DARVTQTPRHKVTEMGQEVTMRCQPILGHNTVFWYRQTMMQGLELLAYFRNRAPLDDSGMPKDRFSAEMPDATLATLKIQPSEPRDSAVYFCASGLAPTAAGAAEAFFGQGTRLTVV.

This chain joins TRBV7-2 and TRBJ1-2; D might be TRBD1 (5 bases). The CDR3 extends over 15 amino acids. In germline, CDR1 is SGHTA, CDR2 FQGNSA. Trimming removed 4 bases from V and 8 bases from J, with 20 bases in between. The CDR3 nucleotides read TGTGCCAGCAGCTCGCAAAAGGGGTTTCCTGGAGGCTACACCTTC. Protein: CASSSQKGFPGGYTF.

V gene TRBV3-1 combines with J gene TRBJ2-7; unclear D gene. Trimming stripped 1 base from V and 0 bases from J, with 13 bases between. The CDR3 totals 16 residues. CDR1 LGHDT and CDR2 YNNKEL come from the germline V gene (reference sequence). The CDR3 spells CASSQGYFGYSYEQYF. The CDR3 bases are TGTGCCAGCAGCCAAGGATATTTTGGCTACTCCTACGAGCAGTACTTC.

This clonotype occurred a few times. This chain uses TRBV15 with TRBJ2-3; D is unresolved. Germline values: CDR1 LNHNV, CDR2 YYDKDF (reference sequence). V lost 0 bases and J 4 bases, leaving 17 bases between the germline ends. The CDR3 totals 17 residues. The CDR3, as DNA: TGTGCCACCAGCAGAGATATCCCAGGTTTGTTCGCAGATACGCAGTATTTT. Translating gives CATSRDIPGLFADTQYF.

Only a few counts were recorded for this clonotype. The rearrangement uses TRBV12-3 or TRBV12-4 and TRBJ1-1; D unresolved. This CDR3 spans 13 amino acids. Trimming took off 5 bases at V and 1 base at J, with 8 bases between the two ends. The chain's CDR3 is CASSTLRNTEAFF. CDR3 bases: TGTGCCAGCAGTACCCTCAGGAACACTGAAGCTTTCTTT.